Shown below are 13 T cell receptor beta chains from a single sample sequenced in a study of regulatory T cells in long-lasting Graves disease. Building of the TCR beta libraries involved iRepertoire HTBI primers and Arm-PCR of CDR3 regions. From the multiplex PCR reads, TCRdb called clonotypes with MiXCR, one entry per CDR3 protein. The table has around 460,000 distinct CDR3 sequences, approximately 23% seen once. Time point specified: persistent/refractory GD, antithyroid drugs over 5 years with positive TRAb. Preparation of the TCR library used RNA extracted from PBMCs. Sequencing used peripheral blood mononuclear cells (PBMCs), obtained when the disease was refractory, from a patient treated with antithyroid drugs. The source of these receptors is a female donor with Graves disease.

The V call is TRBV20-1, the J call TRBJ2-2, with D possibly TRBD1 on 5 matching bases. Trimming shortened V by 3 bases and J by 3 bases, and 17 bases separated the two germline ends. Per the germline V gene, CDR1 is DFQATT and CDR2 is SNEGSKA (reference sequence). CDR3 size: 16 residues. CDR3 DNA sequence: TGCAGTGCTAGGGATCTGTGGAAGGGGTACACCGGGGAGCTGTTTTTT. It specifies CSARDLWKGYTGELFF.

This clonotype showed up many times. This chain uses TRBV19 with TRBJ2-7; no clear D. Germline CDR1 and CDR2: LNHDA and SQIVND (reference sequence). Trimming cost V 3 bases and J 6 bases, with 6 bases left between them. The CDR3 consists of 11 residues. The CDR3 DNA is TGTGCCAGTAGTATCAACAGCGAGCAGTACTTC. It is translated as CASSINSEQYF.

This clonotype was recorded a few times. The CDR3 nucleotides read TGCAGTGCTTCGGTTAGCGGCCTTCAAGAGACCCAGTACTTC. This encodes CSASVSGLQETQYF. The V and J genes are TRBV20-1 and TRBJ2-5; a possible D gene is TRBD2 (6 bases). CDR1 and CDR2 (germline): DFQATT, SNEGSKA (reference sequence). The ends were cut back, 5 bases at V and 2 bases at J, with 15 bases in the middle. This CDR3 spans 14 amino acids.

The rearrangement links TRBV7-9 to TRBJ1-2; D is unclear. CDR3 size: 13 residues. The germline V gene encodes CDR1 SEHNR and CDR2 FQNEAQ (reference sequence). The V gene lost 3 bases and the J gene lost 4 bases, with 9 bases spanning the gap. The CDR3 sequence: CASSLMGSYGYTF. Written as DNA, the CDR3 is TGTGCCAGCAGCTTGATGGGGTCCTATGGCTACACCTTC.

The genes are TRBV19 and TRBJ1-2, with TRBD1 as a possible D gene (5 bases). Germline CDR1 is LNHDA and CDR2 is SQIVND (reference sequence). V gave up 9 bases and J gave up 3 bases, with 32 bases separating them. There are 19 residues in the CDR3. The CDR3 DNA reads TGTGCCAGCCAGGGTAGGGTCGGATCGCCGGAGGTTTGGGACTATGGCTACACCTTC. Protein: CASQGRVGSPEVWDYGYTF. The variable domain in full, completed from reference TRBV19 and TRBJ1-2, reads DGGITQSPKYLFRKEGQNVTLSCEQNLNHDAMYWYRQDPGQGLRLIYYSQIVNDFQKGDIAEGYSVSREKKESFPLTVTSAQKNPTAFYLCASQGRVGSPEVWDYGYTFGSGTRLTVV.

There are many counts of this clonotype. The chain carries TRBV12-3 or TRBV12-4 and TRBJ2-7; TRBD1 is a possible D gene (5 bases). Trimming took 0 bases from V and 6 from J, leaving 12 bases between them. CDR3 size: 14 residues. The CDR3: CASSLAREGIEQYF. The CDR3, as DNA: TGTGCCAGCAGTTTAGCCAGGGAAGGTATCGAGCAGTACTTC.

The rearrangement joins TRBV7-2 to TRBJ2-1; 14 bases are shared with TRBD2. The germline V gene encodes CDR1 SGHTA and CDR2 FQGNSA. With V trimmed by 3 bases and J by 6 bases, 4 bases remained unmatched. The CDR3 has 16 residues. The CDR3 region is CASSFRTSGRLNEQFF. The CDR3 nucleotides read TGTGCCAGCAGCTTCCGGACTAGCGGGAGGCTCAATGAGCAGTTCTTC. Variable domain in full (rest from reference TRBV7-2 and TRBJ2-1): GAGVSQSPSNKVTEKGKDVELRCDPISGHTALYWYRQSLGQGLEFLIYFQGNSAPDKSGLPSDRFSAERTGGSVSTLTIQRTQQEDSAVYLCASSFRTSGRLNEQFFGPGTRLTVL.

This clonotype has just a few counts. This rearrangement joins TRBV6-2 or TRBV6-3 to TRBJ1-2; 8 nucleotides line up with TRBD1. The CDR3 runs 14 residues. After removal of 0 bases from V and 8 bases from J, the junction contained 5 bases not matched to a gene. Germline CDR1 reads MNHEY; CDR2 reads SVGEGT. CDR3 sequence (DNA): TGTGCCAGCAGTTACTCCGGACAGGGACAGGGCTACACCTTC. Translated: CASSYSGQGQGYTF.

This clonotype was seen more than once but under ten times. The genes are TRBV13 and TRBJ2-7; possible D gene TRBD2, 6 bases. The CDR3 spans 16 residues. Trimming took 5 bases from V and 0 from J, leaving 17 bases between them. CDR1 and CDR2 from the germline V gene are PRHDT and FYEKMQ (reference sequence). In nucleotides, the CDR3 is TGTGCCAGCAGCCCTGGGCGAACTAGCAACTCCTACGAGCAGTACTTC. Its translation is CASSPGRTSNSYEQYF.

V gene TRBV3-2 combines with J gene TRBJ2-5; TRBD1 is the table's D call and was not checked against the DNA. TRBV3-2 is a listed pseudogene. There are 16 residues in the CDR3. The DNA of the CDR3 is TGTGCCAGCAGCCCCCAGACAGGGGGCCTACAAGAGACCCAGTACTTC. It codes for CASSPQTGGLQETQYF.

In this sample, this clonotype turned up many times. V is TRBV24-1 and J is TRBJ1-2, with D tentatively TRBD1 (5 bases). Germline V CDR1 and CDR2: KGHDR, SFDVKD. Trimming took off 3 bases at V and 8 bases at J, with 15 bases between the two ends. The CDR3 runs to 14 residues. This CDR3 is CATSDDRDVGGYTF. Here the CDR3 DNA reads TGTGCCACCAGTGATGACCGGGACGTAGGCGGCTACACCTTC.

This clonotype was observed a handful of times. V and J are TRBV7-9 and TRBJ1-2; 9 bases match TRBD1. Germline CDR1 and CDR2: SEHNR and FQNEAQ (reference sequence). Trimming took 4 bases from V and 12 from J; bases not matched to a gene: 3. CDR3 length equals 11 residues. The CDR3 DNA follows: TGTGCCAGCAGCTCAGGACAGGGGCACACCTTC. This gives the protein CASSSGQGHTF. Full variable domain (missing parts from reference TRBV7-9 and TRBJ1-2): DTGVSQNPRHKITKRGQNVTFRCDPISEHNRLYWYRQTLGQGPEFLTYFQNEAQLEKSRLLSDRFSAERPKGSFSTLEIQRTEQGDSAMYLCASSSGQGHTFGSGTRLTVV.

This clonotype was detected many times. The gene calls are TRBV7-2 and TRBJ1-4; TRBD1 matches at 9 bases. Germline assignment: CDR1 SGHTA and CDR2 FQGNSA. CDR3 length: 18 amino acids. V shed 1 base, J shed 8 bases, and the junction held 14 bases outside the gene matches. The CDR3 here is CASSLVDRGSGVGEKLFF. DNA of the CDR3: TGTGCCAGCAGCTTAGTCGACAGGGGGTCCGGGGTTGGAGAAAAACTGTTTTTT.